The 19 T cell receptor beta chains below all came from one sample that was sequenced in a study of vaccination effects on CD4 cells after COVID-19. When around 10 days of culture had elapsed, CD4+ T cells were isolated. These receptors lack a known antigen. Measured with immunoSEQ multiplex PCR; TCRdb has only the in-frame clones, and not every one. The sample contains approximately 60,000 clones, approximately 72% of which appear only once. The sequencing used CD4+ T cells from PBMCs cultured without peptide, collected before COVID-19 vaccination. The receptors here all came from a human donor who had a prior SARS-CoV-2 infection.

The rearrangement links TRBV2 to TRBJ1-4; D possibly corresponds to TRBD1 (5 bases). This CDR3 is 14 amino acids long. The V and J ends lost 2 bases and 5 bases respectively, with 9 bases between them. Per the germline V gene, CDR1 is SNHLY and CDR2 is FYNNEI. Here the CDR3 DNA reads TGTGCCAGCAGTGAATCAGAGGGGAATGAAAAACTGTTTTTT. Protein: CASSESEGNEKLFF. Complete variable domain (other parts from reference TRBV2 and TRBJ1-4): EPEVTQTPSHQVTQMGQEVILRCVPISNHLYFYWYRQILGQKVEFLVSFYNNEISEKSEIFDDQFSVERPDGSNFTLKIRSTKLEDSAMYFCASSESEGNEKLFFGSGTQLSVL.

This chain uses TRBV7-3 with TRBJ2-3, with 10 nucleotides matching TRBD2. CDR1 is SGHTA and CDR2 is FQGTGA in the germline V gene. The ends lost 6 bases at V and 5 bases at J; junction bases unmatched: 5. This CDR3 is 14 amino acids long. This CDR3 is CASSQLAGKDTQYF. The CDR3 coding sequence is TGTGCCAGCAGTCAACTAGCGGGGAAAGATACGCAGTATTTT.

The CDR3 coding sequence is TGTGCCAGCAGCCAAGGGCCTAGCGGGACTAACACAGATACGCAGTATTTT. It is translated as CASSQGPSGTNTDTQYF. This sequence joins TRBV4-2 and TRBJ2-3; 9 nucleotides agree with TRBD2. The CDR3 is 17 residues long. V was clipped by 1 base and J by 2 bases; unmatched bases: 7. Germline V gives CDR1 LGHNA, CDR2 YNFKEQ.

The chain has TRBV7-9 and TRBJ1-6, with D possibly being TRBD1 (6 bases). V was shortened by 1 base and J by 6 bases, with 10 bases between the two germline ends. The CDR3 covers 15 residues. Germline lookup yields CDR1 SEHNR and CDR2 FQNEAQ (reference sequence). The CDR3 DNA sequence: TGTGCCAGCAGCTTAGGGGGGCGAGGTAATTCACCCCTCCACTTT. Amino acid sequence: CASSLGGRGNSPLHF.

V and J are TRBV2 and TRBJ2-5, with a possible D match to TRBD1 (6 bases). Germline V lookup: CDR1 SNHLY, CDR2 FYNNEI. V was clipped by 3 bases and J by 1 base, with 9 bases between them. The length of the CDR3 is 14 residues. The CDR3: CASSDRTVQETQYF. The DNA of the CDR3 is TGTGCCAGCAGTGATAGGACAGTCCAAGAGACCCAGTACTTC.

V usage is TRBV6-6 and J usage is TRBJ2-1, with D maybe TRBD2 (6 bases). Trimming shortened V by 0 bases and J by 0 bases, and 9 bases separated the two germline ends. Germline-derived CDR1 and CDR2 are MNHNY and SVGAGI (reference sequence). CDR3 length equals 16 residues. The CDR3 DNA reads TGTGCCAGCAGTTACTCTAGCGGCAGCTCCTACAATGAGCAGTTCTTC. Translating it yields CASSYSSGSSYNEQFF.

In DNA, the CDR3 is TGTGCCAGTAGTAATATGGGACATTCCAACCTCCAGGCCCAGTACTTC. As protein: CASSNMGHSNLQAQYF. The rearrangement uses TRBV19 and TRBJ2-5, with D possibly being TRBD1 (6 bases). CDR1 is LNHDA, CDR2 SQIVND, per germline (reference sequence). The V and J ends lost 4 bases and 9 bases respectively, with 24 bases between them. This CDR3 spans 16 amino acids.

J is TRBJ2-5 and V is TRBV5-1, with D possibly being TRBD1 or TRBD2 (6 bases each). This CDR3 is built from 15 residues. With 2 bases removed from V and 4 bases from J, the gap between germline ends came to 15 bases. CDR1 is SGHRS, CDR2 YFSETQ, per germline. In DNA form, the CDR3 reads TGCGCCAGCAGCTTTAAAGGGGGGCGAGGAGAGACCCAGTACTTC. It is translated as CASSFKGGRGETQYF.

In this sample, this clone turned up a few times. The CDR3: CAWSPVGSVLDNSPLHF. The CDR3 DNA reads as TGTGCCTGGAGTCCGGTCGGATCCGTCCTTGATAATTCACCCCTCCACTTT. V is TRBV30 and J is TRBJ1-6, with no clear D. V was shortened by 2 bases and J by 5 bases, with 19 bases between the two germline ends. Germline CDR1 and CDR2: GTSNPN and SVGIG (reference sequence). This CDR3 contains 17 residues.

The rearrangement links TRBV7-2 to TRBJ2-7; TRBD2 matches at 10 bases. The CDR3 consists of 16 residues. V lost 1 base and J lost 7; bases outside the gene matches: 10. Looked up from germline, CDR1 is SGHTA and CDR2 is FQGNSA. The CDR3 bases are TGTGCCAGCAGCTTAGGACGGCTAGCGGGAGTAAGAGAGCAGTACTTC. As protein: CASSLGRLAGVREQYF.

The rearrangement uses TRBV27 and TRBJ2-7; D remains unclear. V lost 4 bases to trimming and J lost 2 bases, with 12 bases between them. The CDR3 spans 14 residues. CDR1 and CDR2 (germline): MNHEY, SMNVEV (reference sequence). This chain's CDR3 is CASSSTTDPYEQYF. CDR3 bases: TGTGCCAGCAGTTCCACGACGGACCCCTACGAGCAGTACTTC.

This chain uses TRBV11-3 with TRBJ2-2, with 8 bases identical to TRBD2. The length of the CDR3 is 15 residues. Per the germline V gene, CDR1 is SGHNT and CDR2 is YENEEA. Germline trimming cut 5 bases from V and 4 bases from J; bases unmatched to any gene: 6. CDR3 DNA sequence: TGTGCCAGCAGCGCCGGGAGGGCGGGCACCGGGGAGCTGTTTTTT. Its protein product is CASSAGRAGTGELFF.

This rearrangement joins TRBV21-1 to TRBJ1-5; the DNA was not used to check the table's D call, TRBD1. TRBV21-1 is a pseudogene. This CDR3 spans 18 amino acids. CDR3 protein: CASSKGGSGAGGNQPQHF. The CDR3 coding sequence is TGTGCCAGCAGCAAAGGAGGTAGTGGAGCAGGGGGCAATCAGCCCCAGCATTTT.

This clone was seen only a few times. For the CDR3, the DNA is TGTGCCAGCAGCTTCCGACTAGCGGGGATCTACGAGCAGTACTTC. This gives the protein CASSFRLAGIYEQYF. V and J are TRBV2 and TRBJ2-7; the match to TRBD2 covers 11 bases. Unmatched junction bases numbered 7, after V lost 6 bases and J lost 3 bases. CDR1 is SNHLY, CDR2 FYNNEI, per germline. The CDR3 totals 15 residues.

This chain joins TRBV9 and TRBJ1-2; D perhaps matches TRBD1 (6 bases). CDR1 is SGDLS, CDR2 YYNGEE, per germline. This CDR3 contains 14 residues. Deletions cut 0 bases from V and 2 bases from J, with 8 bases between. In DNA, the CDR3 is TGTGCCAGCAGCGTAGGTCAGGGGAACTATGGCTACACCTTC. The encoded protein is CASSVGQGNYGYTF.

The chain carries TRBV30 and TRBJ2-2, with D perhaps matching TRBD1 or TRBD2 (5 bases each). The CDR3 covers 14 residues. V gave up 0 bases and J gave up 6 bases, with 11 bases separating them. Germline loops: CDR1 GTSNPN, CDR2 SVGIG (reference sequence). CDR3 nucleotide sequence: TGTGCCTGGAGTGTAGATTGGGGGTCCGGGGAGCTGTTTTTT. This codes for CAWSVDWGSGELFF.

The chain employs TRBV11-2 and TRBJ2-1, with D tentatively TRBD2 (5 bases). This CDR3 is 15 amino acids long. V was trimmed by 5 bases and J by 9 bases, leaving 20 bases between them. Germline CDR1 and CDR2: SGHAT and FQNNGV. CDR3 bases: TGTGCCAGCAGCGAGGGTGGGTGGCTGGAGATTGAGCAGTTCTTC. This encodes CASSEGGWLEIEQFF.

The J gene is TRBJ2-3, the V gene TRBV5-4; 9 bases align to TRBD2. With 1 base clipped from V and 5 bases from J, the junction kept 8 bases outside the gene matches. Germline CDR1 SGHNT, CDR2 YYREEE (reference sequence). The CDR3 length is 16 residues. The CDR3 DNA sequence: TGTGCCAGCAGCTTGACGCGGGGGGGCTGGGGAGATACGCAGTATTTT. Translation: CASSLTRGGWGDTQYF.

In its sample, this clone was seen a few times. V gene TRBV6-5 combines with J gene TRBJ2-7; D unclear. In germline, CDR1 is MNHEY, CDR2 SVGAGI. The CDR3 consists of 13 residues. V lost 6 bases to trimming and J lost 3 bases, with 12 bases between them. CDR3: CASRRGPNYEQYF. The CDR3, as DNA: TGTGCCAGCAGGAGAGGACCGAACTACGAGCAGTACTTC.